Following are 8 T cell receptor beta chains from one sample sequenced in a study of blood T cell repertoires in COVID-19. Assay used: immunoSEQ multiplex PCR; TCRdb lists only in-frame clones, some missing. The sample gives 40,000 to 50,000 clones, about nine tenths of which show up once; over 15% is in the top ten. Sequencing was done on a sample of peripheral blood. Receptors were obtained from a man in his 70s with active COVID-19.

This chain joins TRBV5-1 and TRBJ1-2; 7 nucleotides align to TRBD1. The ends lost 3 bases at V and 7 bases at J; junction bases unmatched: 6. CDR1 SGHRS and CDR2 YFSETQ come from the germline V gene. This CDR3 has 13 amino acids. CDR3 sequence reads: CASSSDRVAGYTF. The CDR3 DNA reads TGCGCCAGCAGCTCTGACAGGGTAGCTGGCTACACCTTC.

This clone was seen a single time. V gene TRBV7-8 combines with J gene TRBJ2-1; 8 nucleotides align to TRBD2. The CDR3 loop spans 17 amino acids. The germline CDR1 and CDR2 sequences are SGHVS and FQNEAQ. The junction had 5 bases not matched to a gene; V was cut back by 1 base and J by 0 bases. The CDR3 coding sequence is TGTGCCAGCAGCTTAGTTTTCGGGACTAGCTCCTACAATGAGCAGTTCTTC. Protein: CASSLVFGTSSYNEQFF.

This clone was observed once. The CDR3 region is CASSLDIQISYEQYF. CDR3 nucleotide sequence: TGCGCCAGCAGCTTGGACATCCAAATCTCCTACGAGCAGTACTTC. The chain has TRBV5-1 and TRBJ2-7, with D unclear. The ends were cut back, 0 bases at V and 0 bases at J, with 10 bases in the middle. The germline CDR1 and CDR2 sequences are SGHRS and YFSETQ. This CDR3 contains 15 residues.

This clone was observed once. This sequence joins TRBV6-2 or TRBV6-3 and TRBJ2-1; 10 bases agree with TRBD2. V shed 4 bases, J shed 2 bases, and the junction held 5 bases outside the gene matches. Per the germline V gene, CDR1 is MNHEY and CDR2 is SVGEGT. The length of the CDR3 is 16 residues. This chain's CDR3 is CASSSWTSGTYNEQFF. DNA of the CDR3: TGTGCCAGCAGTTCCTGGACTAGCGGAACCTACAATGAGCAGTTCTTC.

V gene TRBV30 combines with J gene TRBJ1-1, with D uncertain. V was cut by 2 bases and J by 6 bases, with 13 bases left in between. CDR1 and CDR2 from the germline V gene are GTSNPN and SVGIG (reference sequence). The CDR3 length is 13 residues. CDR3 nucleotide sequence: TGTGCCTGGAGTCCCCAGCCGGGAGCTGAAGCTTTCTTT. Protein sequence: CAWSPQPGAEAFF.

This chain links TRBV9 with TRBJ2-7; 9 positions agree with TRBD1. The V segment lost 4 bases and the J segment 6 bases; nucleotides outside the gene matches: 11. Per germline, CDR1 SGDLS and CDR2 YYNGEE. The CDR3 sequence is 15 residues long. CDR3 sequence (DNA): TGTGCCAGCAGCCCCCGTGGGACAGGGAGATTCGAGCAGTACTTC. Amino acids: CASSPRGTGRFEQYF.

The chain combines TRBV25-1 with TRBJ1-2; 11 nucleotides agree with TRBD1. The germline V gene has CDR1 MGHDK and CDR2 SYGVNS. The CDR3 spans 16 residues. With 2 bases clipped from V and 1 base from J, the junction kept 3 bases outside the gene matches. The CDR3 here is CASSEGTGGHNYGYTF. As DNA, the CDR3 is TGTGCCAGCAGTGAAGGGACAGGGGGACATAACTATGGCTACACCTTC.

The V and J genes are TRBV7-3 and TRBJ2-1; 13 nucleotides match TRBD2. Germline CDR1 reads SGHTA; CDR2 reads FQGTGA. The CDR3 totals 14 residues. V shed 4 bases, J shed 9 bases, and the junction held 3 bases outside the gene matches. This chain's CDR3 is CASSSTSGRGEQFF. The CDR3 nucleotides read TGTGCCAGCAGCTCCACTAGCGGGAGGGGTGAGCAGTTCTTC.